Below, 24 T cell receptor beta chains from the same sample are listed, as sequenced in a study of shared T cell receptors in the human thymus. TCRdb's table, derived via immunoSEQ multiplex PCR, lists solely in-frame clones and lacks some. The top ten clones hold roughly 0.01% of a sample with 700,000 to 750,000 clones, approximately 85% of them seen once. These data were also reused for a study on human thymus T cells.

The sample consisted of thymocytes. These receptors were taken from a girl less than two years old with a congenital heart defect.

This rearrangement joins TRBV20-1 to TRBJ1-2; D perhaps matches TRBD1 (5 bases). Per germline, CDR1 DFQATT and CDR2 SNEGSKA (reference sequence). The CDR3 sequence is 11 residues long. V was cut by 4 bases and J by 10 bases, with 13 bases left in between. CDR3: CSAKVDSYYTF. CDR3 nucleotide sequence: TGCAGTGCTAAAGTAGACAGTTACTACACCTTC.

The chain combines TRBV6-5 with TRBJ2-7; 7 bases line up with TRBD2. The germline CDR1 and CDR2 sequences are MNHEY and SVGAGI. The CDR3 length is 14 residues. The trim removed 11 bases at V and 2 bases at J, leaving 12 bases unmatched. CDR3 sequence reads: CAARWSAGAYEQYF. The CDR3 DNA sequence: TGTGCCGCCCGTTGGTCGGCGGGAGCCTACGAGCAGTACTTC.

V gene TRBV10-3 combines with J gene TRBJ2-7; tentative D call: TRBD1 (6 bases). CDR3 length: 15 amino acids. The germline V gene has CDR1 ENHRY and CDR2 SYGVKD. V was pared by 3 bases and J by 3 bases, with 15 bases between. CDR3 in DNA: TGTGCCATCAGTGATTTACAGGGTCCGGGCTACGAGCAGTACTTC. Translation gives CAISDLQGPGYEQYF.

The rearrangement uses TRBV19 and TRBJ1-5, with 7 bases identical to TRBD1. Germline V gene lookup returns CDR1 LNHDA and CDR2 SQIVND (reference sequence). This CDR3 is 16 amino acids long. The J segment lost 0 bases and the V segment lost 4 bases, leaving 6 bases of the junction unmatched. CDR3 in amino acids: CASSTGTDYSNQPQHF. In DNA, the CDR3 is TGTGCCAGTAGTACTGGGACAGACTATAGCAATCAGCCCCAGCATTTT.

The V and J genes are TRBV4-1 and TRBJ1-1; TRBD1 agrees at 11 bases. Germline assignment: CDR1 MGHRA and CDR2 YSYEKL. After removal of 4 bases from V and 5 bases from J, the junction contained 12 bases not matched to a gene. This CDR3 region has 17 residues. CDR3 sequence (DNA): TGCGCCAGCAGCCCTCCAACGGGACAGGGGGAGCGGACTGAAGCTTTCTTT. As protein: CASSPPTGQGERTEAFF.

The rearrangement links TRBV7-5 to TRBJ2-5; the tabulated D call, TRBD1, remains unverified against the DNA. TRBV7-5 is recorded as a pseudogene. The CDR3 loop spans 13 amino acids. DNA of the CDR3: TGTGCCAGAAGCTTAGGACAGTTGGGGACCCAGTACTTC. This gives the protein CARSLGQLGTQYF.

This clone occurred once. The chain is built from TRBV6-5 and TRBJ1-6; no reliable D call. Germline CDR1 and CDR2: MNHEY and SVGAGI. The CDR3 contains 15 residues. The V gene lost 6 bases and the J gene lost 4 bases, with 13 bases spanning the gap. The CDR3 spells CASRKILQYNSPLHF. For the CDR3, the DNA is TGTGCCAGCAGGAAAATTCTGCAGTATAATTCACCCCTCCACTTT.

Concerning this clone itself: The same CDR3 also results from other DNA sequences found in this sample. The genes are TRBV5-1 and TRBJ1-1; maybe TRBD1 (5 bases). Germline values: CDR1 SGHRS, CDR2 YFSETQ. V lost 2 bases, J lost 1 base, and 9 bases lay in between. This CDR3 is built from 14 residues. The chain's CDR3 is CASSLRGGNTEAFF. CDR3 nucleotides: TGCGCCAGCAGCTTAAGGGGAGGGAACACTGAAGCTTTCTTT. Using reference TRBV5-1 and TRBJ1-1 for the parts outside the CDR3, the full variable domain is KAGVTQTPRYLIKTRGQQVTLSCSPISGHRSVSWYQQTPGQGLQFLFEYFSETQRNKGNFPGRFSGRQFSNSRSEMNVSTLELGDSALYLCASSLRGGNTEAFFGQGTRLTVV.

The chain links TRBV29-1 to TRBJ1-4, with 11 bases identical to TRBD1. V shed 8 bases, J shed 10 bases, and the junction held 9 bases outside the gene matches. This CDR3 is built from 13 residues. Per germline, CDR1 SQVTM and CDR2 ANQGSEA. As DNA, the CDR3 is TGCAGCCTCACCGGGACAGGGGGGGGAAAACTGTTTTTT. Translation: CSLTGTGGGKLFF.

V is TRBV7-2 and J is TRBJ2-3; 11 bases line up with TRBD2. CDR1 and CDR2 from the germline V gene are SGHTA and FQGNSA. V lost 0 bases and J lost 5; bases outside the gene matches: 10. This CDR3 is built from 18 residues. CDR3 residues: CASSLASSGGWVRDTQYF. The CDR3 DNA reads TGTGCCAGCAGCTTAGCCTCTAGCGGGGGGTGGGTTAGAGATACGCAGTATTTT.

V gene TRBV5-8 combines with J gene TRBJ2-3; D gene ambiguous. The CDR3 consists of 13 residues. Germline-derived CDR1 and CDR2 are SGHTS and YDEGEE. V shed 0 bases and J shed 5 bases, with 7 bases lying between them. Here the CDR3 reads CASSLDLLDTQYF. In DNA, the CDR3 is TGTGCCAGCAGCTTGGACCTACTAGATACGCAGTATTTT.

The CDR3 reads CASSPGRENSPLHF. The CDR3 region has the DNA TGCGCCAGCAGCCCTGGACGGGAGAATTCACCCCTCCACTTT. This rearrangement joins TRBV4-3 to TRBJ1-6; no reliable D call. The CDR3 consists of 14 residues. Trimming cost V 4 bases and J 7 bases, with 11 bases left between them. CDR1 LGHNA and CDR2 YSLEER come from the germline V gene.

The chain is built from TRBV7-8 and TRBJ1-2; D gene ambiguous. This CDR3 has 13 residues. Germline-derived CDR1 and CDR2 are SGHVS and FQNEAQ. V was cut by 5 bases and J by 0 bases, with 7 bases left in between. CDR3 nucleotide sequence: TGTGCCAGCAGCCCAGAAGCTAACTATGGCTACACCTTC. Encoded protein: CASSPEANYGYTF.

This clone has just a few counts. The rearrangement links TRBV7-9 to TRBJ2-7; D unresolved. Trimming cost V 1 base and J 5 bases, with 9 bases left between them. Germline V gives CDR1 SEHNR, CDR2 FQNEAQ (reference sequence). This CDR3 is built from 13 residues. CDR3 region: CASSLEAVDEQYF. CDR3 bases: TGTGCCAGCAGCTTAGAGGCGGTTGACGAGCAGTACTTC.

V usage is TRBV7-9 and J usage is TRBJ2-7, with TRBD1 identical over 10 bases. The CDR3 has 16 residues. The germline gives CDR1 SEHNR, CDR2 FQNEAQ (reference sequence). The junction had 7 bases not matched to a gene; V was cut back by 5 bases and J by 0 bases. The CDR3 here is CASSIGQGDLSYEQYF. In nucleotides, the CDR3 is TGTGCCAGCAGCATCGGACAGGGGGACCTCTCCTACGAGCAGTACTTC.

This chain joins TRBV10-1 and TRBJ1-5; weak D call: TRBD1 (6 bases). Germline-derived CDR1 and CDR2 are WNHNN and SYGVQD (reference sequence). The length of the CDR3 is 22 residues. The CDR3 DNA reads TGCCCCCGGGCCGCCAGCAGTTCCCCCCTAACCGGGACACCTTATAGCAATCAGCCCCAGCATTTT. Protein sequence: CPRAASSSPLTGTPYSNQPQHF.

This chain joins TRBV27 and TRBJ2-2, with 9 positions matching TRBD2. CDR1 is MNHEY and CDR2 is SMNVEV in the germline V gene (reference sequence). V gave up 6 bases and J gave up 3 bases; unmatched junction bases: 14. This CDR3 has 18 residues. The CDR3 sequence is CASRGGLAGFLDTGELFF. In DNA, the CDR3 is TGTGCCAGCAGAGGGGGCCTAGCGGGGTTTTTGGACACCGGGGAGCTGTTTTTT.

The chain recombines TRBV5-1 with TRBJ2-3; TRBD2 is a possible D gene (5 bases). This CDR3 spans 15 amino acids. Trimming took off 0 bases at V and 2 bases at J, with 10 bases between the two ends. Germline CDR1 and CDR2: SGHRS and YFSETQ. This CDR3 reads CASSLVSGVTDTQYF. CDR3 nucleotides: TGCGCCAGCAGCTTGGTATCCGGGGTCACAGATACGCAGTATTTT.

The rearrangement links TRBV15 to TRBJ2-7, with TRBD2 matching 13 bases. Looked up from germline, CDR1 is LNHNV and CDR2 is YYDKDF (reference sequence). The V segment lost 8 bases and the J segment 3 bases; nucleotides outside the gene matches: 10. The CDR3 sequence is 16 residues long. CDR3 region: CATSRATSGGDYEQYF. CDR3 DNA sequence: TGTGCCACCTCGCGTGCAACTAGCGGGGGGGACTACGAGCAGTACTTC.

The rearrangement links TRBV27 to TRBJ1-5, with a possible D match to TRBD1 (6 bases). CDR3 length: 19 amino acids. The V end was cut by 2 bases, the J end by 1 base, with 21 bases between. Germline CDR1 is MNHEY and CDR2 is SMNVEV (reference sequence). The DNA for the CDR3 is TGTGCCAGCAGTTTAAGGGGGTCCCCTACCTACGGGAGCAATCAGCCCCAGCATTTT. Protein sequence: CASSLRGSPTYGSNQPQHF.

This chain connects TRBV7-9 to TRBJ1-2; D gene ambiguous. CDR1 and CDR2 (germline): SEHNR, FQNEAQ (reference sequence). V was shortened by 4 bases and J by 0 bases, with 24 bases between the two germline ends. The CDR3 is 19 residues long. CDR3 in DNA: TGTGCCAGCAGCTCGCCTATCGTCAGGAGGGAGTCCTCTAACTATGGCTACACCTTC. This encodes CASSSPIVRRESSNYGYTF.

V is TRBV5-1 and J is TRBJ2-3; 10 nucleotides align to TRBD1. Trimming removed 0 bases from V and 2 bases from J; junction bases left unmatched: 3. Germline V gene sequence: CDR1 SGHRS, CDR2 YFSETQ. The CDR3 is made up of 16 amino acids. In DNA, the CDR3 is TGCGCCAGCAGCTTGGCCGGGACAGGGGACACAGATACGCAGTATTTT. Protein: CASSLAGTGDTDTQYF.

V and J are TRBV12-5 and TRBJ2-1, with 7 bases lining up with TRBD1. From germline, CDR1 is LGHNT and CDR2 FRNRAP. The J segment lost 6 bases and the V segment lost 3 bases, leaving 2 bases of the junction unmatched. The CDR3 length is 13 residues. The CDR3 region has the DNA TGTGCTAGTGGTTTCTCAGGGGGCAATGAGCAGTTCTTC. The encoded protein is CASGFSGGNEQFF.

The chain recombines TRBV18 with TRBJ1-5; D perhaps matches TRBD1 (6 bases). Germline CDR1 and CDR2: KGHSH and LQKENI. The CDR3 sequence is 13 residues long. Trimming took 5 bases from V and 4 from J, leaving 9 bases between them. CDR3 DNA: TGTGCCAGCTCAAGACAGGTAAATCAGCCCCAGCATTTT. Translating gives CASSRQVNQPQHF.